A selection of T cell receptor beta chains follows, all from one sample in a study of blood T cell repertoires in COVID-19. Measured with immunoSEQ multiplex PCR; TCRdb has only the in-frame clones, and not every one. The sample gives about 270,000 clones, over 70% of which show up once; roughly 5% is in the top ten. The sample consisted of peripheral blood. All receptors come from an elderly man with acute or convalescent COVID-19. CDR3s include the opening cysteine and the closing phenylalanine or tryptophan. Fields, in order: J gene, clone size, D gene, V gene, CDR3 DNA, CDR3 protein. The D gene is left open where the match is weak. Only part of the rows carry a size: once, few, many, or a class if the clone is expanded.

j_call: TRBJ2-7
clone_size: -
d_call: TRBD2
v_call: TRBV7-9
cdr3_nt: TGTGCCAGCAGCTATCCGGGAGGACGCCCCGAGCAGTACTTC
cdr3_aa: CASSYPGGRPEQYF

j_call: TRBJ2-1
clone_size: -
d_call: -
v_call: TRBV16
cdr3_nt: TGTGCCAGCAGCCAATGGGTAGGGGTCAATGAGCAGTTCTTC
cdr3_aa: CASSQWVGVNEQFF

j_call: TRBJ2-3
clone_size: -
d_call: TRBD2
v_call: TRBV6-5
cdr3_nt: TGTGCCAGCAGGATTAGCGGGAGACCAGATACGCAGTATTTT
cdr3_aa: CASRISGRPDTQYF

j_call: TRBJ2-2
clone_size: -
d_call: TRBD1
v_call: TRBV6-4
cdr3_nt: TGTGCCAGCAGCACTGGGACAGGGGGCCCCGGGGAGCTGTTTTTT
cdr3_aa: CASSTGTGGPGELFF

j_call: TRBJ2-5
clone_size: -
d_call: -
v_call: TRBV24-1
cdr3_nt: TGTGCCACCAGTGATTTGGGGGGCGGGAGTCCAGAGACCCAGTACTTC
cdr3_aa: CATSDLGGGSPETQYF

j_call: TRBJ2-7
clone_size: -
d_call: -
v_call: TRBV18
cdr3_nt: TGTGCCAGCTCCCTTACGACAGGCCCCTACGAGCAGTACTTC
cdr3_aa: CASSLTTGPYEQYF

j_call: TRBJ1-1
clone_size: -
d_call: TRBD1
v_call: TRBV6-5
cdr3_nt: TGTGCCAGCAGTCTCAGGGGGCTCTATACTGAAGCTTTCTTT
cdr3_aa: CASSLRGLYTEAFF

j_call: TRBJ1-2
clone_size: -
d_call: -
v_call: TRBV6-5
cdr3_nt: TGTGCCAGCAGTTACGGCGACACAAGTGGCTACACCTTC
cdr3_aa: CASSYGDTSGYTF

j_call: TRBJ2-1
clone_size: -
d_call: TRBD2
v_call: TRBV5-4
cdr3_nt: TGTGCCAGCAGCTTGGCCAGCACTAGCGGAAACAATGAGCAGTTCTTC
cdr3_aa: CASSLASTSGNNEQFF

j_call: TRBJ2-1
clone_size: -
d_call: TRBD1
v_call: TRBV4-1
cdr3_nt: TGCGCCAGCAGCCGGCTGGGACAGGGGATCGGGAATGAGCAGTTCTTC
cdr3_aa: CASSRLGQGIGNEQFF

j_call: TRBJ1-2
clone_size: few
d_call: -
v_call: TRBV5-1
cdr3_nt: TGCGCCAGCAGCTTGGACAGGCCCTATGGCTACACCTTC
cdr3_aa: CASSLDRPYGYTF

j_call: TRBJ2-2
clone_size: few
d_call: -
v_call: TRBV7-7
cdr3_nt: TGTGCTAGCAGCTTGTCTAACACCGGGGAGCTGTTTTTT
cdr3_aa: CASSLSNTGELFF

j_call: TRBJ2-4
clone_size: -
d_call: -
v_call: TRBV9
cdr3_nt: TGTGCCAGCAGCCCAGGGACCAAAAACATTCAGTACTTC
cdr3_aa: CASSPGTKNIQYF

j_call: TRBJ1-2
clone_size: -
d_call: -
v_call: TRBV5-1
cdr3_nt: TGCGCCAGCAGCTTGGTAGCCGGTTATGGCTACACCTTC
cdr3_aa: CASSLVAGYGYTF

j_call: TRBJ2-5
clone_size: -
d_call: TRBD2
v_call: TRBV6-5
cdr3_nt: TGTGCCACCATTAGCGGGGGGGCCGGAGAGACCCAGTACTTC
cdr3_aa: CATISGGAGETQYF

j_call: TRBJ2-5
clone_size: -
d_call: TRBD2
v_call: TRBV7-2
cdr3_nt: TGTGCCAGCACAATTAGCGGGAAAGAGACCCAGTACTTC
cdr3_aa: CASTISGKETQYF

j_call: TRBJ2-2
clone_size: few
d_call: TRBD2
v_call: TRBV2
cdr3_nt: TGTGCCAGCAGGGTGGGGAGGGGCACGAACACCGGGGAGCTGTTTTTT
cdr3_aa: CASRVGRGTNTGELFF

j_call: TRBJ2-2
clone_size: once
d_call: -
v_call: TRBV19
cdr3_nt: TGTGCCAGTACCCCGGTGAGGGGACACCGCACCGGGGAGCTGTTTTTT
cdr3_aa: CASTPVRGHRTGELFF

j_call: TRBJ1-4
clone_size: -
d_call: TRBD1
v_call: TRBV5-1
cdr3_nt: TGCGCCAGCAGCGTACAGGGGAAAACTAATGAAAAACTGTTTTTT
cdr3_aa: CASSVQGKTNEKLFF

j_call: TRBJ2-7
clone_size: -
d_call: TRBD1
v_call: TRBV13
cdr3_nt: TGTGCCAGCAGCTTAGGACTTGGGACAGGGACGTACGAGCAGTACTTC
cdr3_aa: CASSLGLGTGTYEQYF

j_call: TRBJ2-7
clone_size: once
d_call: TRBD1
v_call: TRBV5-1
cdr3_nt: TGCGCCAGCAATCTAGGGGACAGGGGATCTACGGGGCAGTACTTC
cdr3_aa: CASNLGDRGSTGQYF

j_call: TRBJ1-1
clone_size: -
d_call: TRBD1
v_call: TRBV12-5
cdr3_nt: TGTGCTAGTGGTTTGGTACAAGCAGGGGGCGCGAATATTGAAGCTTTCTTT
cdr3_aa: CASGLVQAGGANIEAFF

j_call: TRBJ1-1
clone_size: -
d_call: TRBD1
v_call: TRBV6-5
cdr3_nt: TGTGCCAGCAGTTACTCGGGACAGGGTTCTGAAGCTTTCTTT
cdr3_aa: CASSYSGQGSEAFF

j_call: TRBJ2-7
clone_size: -
d_call: -
v_call: TRBV5-8
cdr3_nt: TGTGCCAGCACCCGCGGGCTGGGGGCCAGCGAGCAGTACTTC
cdr3_aa: CASTRGLGASEQYF

j_call: TRBJ2-1
clone_size: -
d_call: TRBD1
v_call: TRBV6-1
cdr3_nt: TGTGCCAGCAGTGAGAGGACAGGGAGATACAATGAGCAGTTCTTC
cdr3_aa: CASSERTGRYNEQFF

j_call: TRBJ2-1
clone_size: -
d_call: TRBD2
v_call: TRBV19
cdr3_nt: TGTGCCAGTAGTACACAAAGCGGGGGGGCTCCTGAGCAGTTCTTC
cdr3_aa: CASSTQSGGAPEQFF

j_call: TRBJ2-5
clone_size: -
d_call: -
v_call: TRBV30
cdr3_nt: TGTGCCTGGAGTGCCCCAGGAAGGTTAGAGACCCAGTACTTC
cdr3_aa: CAWSAPGRLETQYF

j_call: TRBJ2-7
clone_size: -
d_call: TRBD1
v_call: TRBV7-8
cdr3_nt: TGTGCCAGCAGCTTAACCCGGGACAGGGAGTACGAGCAGTACTTC
cdr3_aa: CASSLTRDREYEQYF

j_call: TRBJ1-6
clone_size: -
d_call: -
v_call: TRBV2
cdr3_nt: TGTGCCAGCGTGGGGCAAATTAAGAATTCACCCCTCCACTTT
cdr3_aa: CASVGQIKNSPLHF

j_call: TRBJ1-5
clone_size: -
d_call: -
v_call: TRBV2
cdr3_nt: TGTGCCAGCAGTGAAGCATCTCAGGTCTATAGCAATCAGCCCCAGCATTTT
cdr3_aa: CASSEASQVYSNQPQHF

j_call: TRBJ1-1
clone_size: -
d_call: -
v_call: TRBV6-5
cdr3_nt: TGTGCCAGCAAAGTTGGAGGTAGGAGGAACACTGAAGCTTTCTTT
cdr3_aa: CASKVGGRRNTEAFF

j_call: TRBJ2-5
clone_size: -
d_call: TRBD1
v_call: TRBV15
cdr3_nt: TGTGCCACCAGAACTGGACAGGGGGAACAGACCCAGTACTTC
cdr3_aa: CATRTGQGEQTQYF

j_call: TRBJ1-1
clone_size: -
d_call: -
v_call: TRBV13
cdr3_nt: TGTGCCAGCAGCTTAGGCTGGAGCACTGAAGCTTTCTTT
cdr3_aa: CASSLGWSTEAFF

j_call: TRBJ2-1
clone_size: -
d_call: -
v_call: TRBV18
cdr3_nt: TGTGCCAGCTCACCACCTGTTCGGGGGAACGATGAGCAGTTCTTC
cdr3_aa: CASSPPVRGNDEQFF

j_call: TRBJ2-3
clone_size: -
d_call: TRBD1
v_call: TRBV5-1
cdr3_nt: TGCGCCAGCAGCTTGCTGTCAGGGGGCGGTACAGATACGCAGTATTTT
cdr3_aa: CASSLLSGGGTDTQYF

j_call: TRBJ2-7
clone_size: -
d_call: TRBD1
v_call: TRBV12-3/TRBV12-4
cdr3_nt: TGTGCCAGCAGCCGCGGACAGGTATACGAGCAGTACTTC
cdr3_aa: CASSRGQVYEQYF

j_call: TRBJ1-2
clone_size: few
d_call: -
v_call: TRBV5-4
cdr3_nt: TGTGCCAGCAGCTTGGTACAGGGTCATGGCTACACCTTC
cdr3_aa: CASSLVQGHGYTF

j_call: TRBJ1-3
clone_size: -
d_call: -
v_call: TRBV19
cdr3_nt: TGTGCCAGCTACCCCGGAGGGGCCCTTGGAAACACCATATATTTT
cdr3_aa: CASYPGGALGNTIYF

j_call: TRBJ2-1
clone_size: -
d_call: TRBD1
v_call: TRBV4-1
cdr3_nt: TGCGCCAGCAGCTTCGTCGGACAGGGGGACAATGAGCAGTTCTTC
cdr3_aa: CASSFVGQGDNEQFF

j_call: TRBJ1-2
clone_size: -
d_call: -
v_call: TRBV27
cdr3_nt: TGTGCCAGCAGTTTAACCGGAGCGGGTGGCTACACCTTC
cdr3_aa: CASSLTGAGGYTF

j_call: TRBJ2-6
clone_size: -
d_call: TRBD1
v_call: TRBV18
cdr3_nt: TGTGCCAGCTCACCGCCGGGACAGACGGTCTCTGGGGCCAACGTCCTGACTTTC
cdr3_aa: CASSPPGQTVSGANVLTF

j_call: TRBJ2-3
clone_size: -
d_call: -
v_call: TRBV7-7
cdr3_nt: TGTGCTAGCAGCCGCGGGGTGACGGGTACAGATACGCAGTATTTT
cdr3_aa: CASSRGVTGTDTQYF

j_call: TRBJ1-1
clone_size: few
d_call: -
v_call: TRBV7-8
cdr3_nt: TGTGCCAGCAGCCCCCGGGGAGCGCTGAACACTGAAGCTTTCTTT
cdr3_aa: CASSPRGALNTEAFF

j_call: TRBJ2-7
clone_size: -
d_call: -
v_call: TRBV2
cdr3_nt: TGTGCCAGCAGGCTACAGGGAGTGACCTACGAGCAGTACTTC
cdr3_aa: CASRLQGVTYEQYF

j_call: TRBJ2-6
clone_size: -
d_call: -
v_call: TRBV28
cdr3_nt: TGTGCCAGCAGTCTACCCCCTCTATTTGGGGCCAACGTCCTGACTTTC
cdr3_aa: CASSLPPLFGANVLTF

j_call: TRBJ2-2
clone_size: -
d_call: TRBD1
v_call: TRBV6-6
cdr3_nt: TGTGCCAGCAGCGGACAGGGAAGGACCGGGGAGCTGTTTTTT
cdr3_aa: CASSGQGRTGELFF

j_call: TRBJ2-5
clone_size: -
d_call: TRBD2
v_call: TRBV4-2
cdr3_nt: TGTGCCAGCAGCCAAGTAAGCGGGGCCTATCAAGAGACCCAGTACTTC
cdr3_aa: CASSQVSGAYQETQYF

j_call: TRBJ2-4
clone_size: -
d_call: TRBD1
v_call: TRBV10-1
cdr3_nt: TGCGCCAGCAGTGAGGGGGCAGGGGGCCTAGGGAACATTCAGTACTTC
cdr3_aa: CASSEGAGGLGNIQYF

j_call: TRBJ2-5
clone_size: -
d_call: -
v_call: TRBV6-4
cdr3_nt: TGTGCCAGCGGGGAGGGGGACTTCACTAAGGAGGGGCGGCAAGAGACCCAGTACTTC
cdr3_aa: CASGEGDFTKEGRQETQYF

j_call: TRBJ1-2
clone_size: -
d_call: -
v_call: TRBV5-6
cdr3_nt: TGTGCCAGCAGCTTAGGGGGTTATGGCTATGGCTACACCTTC
cdr3_aa: CASSLGGYGYGYTF

j_call: TRBJ2-7
clone_size: -
d_call: TRBD1
v_call: TRBV5-1
cdr3_nt: TGCGCCAGCAGCTTCCTCGGGACAGGGGCCTTCGAGCAGTACTTC
cdr3_aa: CASSFLGTGAFEQYF

j_call: TRBJ2-1
clone_size: -
d_call: TRBD2
v_call: TRBV28
cdr3_nt: TGTGCCAGCAGCCCGAGCGGGATTGGGTCCAATGAGCAGTTCTTC
cdr3_aa: CASSPSGIGSNEQFF

j_call: TRBJ2-2
clone_size: -
d_call: -
v_call: TRBV11-2
cdr3_nt: TGTGCCAGCAGCTTTATCACGAGTGGCGGGGAGCTGTTTTTT
cdr3_aa: CASSFITSGGELFF

j_call: TRBJ2-5
clone_size: -
d_call: TRBD2
v_call: TRBV29-1
cdr3_nt: TGCAGCGTCCTAGCGGACCAAGAGACCCAGTACTTC
cdr3_aa: CSVLADQETQYF

j_call: TRBJ2-3
clone_size: -
d_call: TRBD2
v_call: TRBV28
cdr3_nt: TGTGCCAGCAGTCCGAGGGGGGTGAGGGCTAGCGGGAGACCGGATACGCAGTATTTT
cdr3_aa: CASSPRGVRASGRPDTQYF